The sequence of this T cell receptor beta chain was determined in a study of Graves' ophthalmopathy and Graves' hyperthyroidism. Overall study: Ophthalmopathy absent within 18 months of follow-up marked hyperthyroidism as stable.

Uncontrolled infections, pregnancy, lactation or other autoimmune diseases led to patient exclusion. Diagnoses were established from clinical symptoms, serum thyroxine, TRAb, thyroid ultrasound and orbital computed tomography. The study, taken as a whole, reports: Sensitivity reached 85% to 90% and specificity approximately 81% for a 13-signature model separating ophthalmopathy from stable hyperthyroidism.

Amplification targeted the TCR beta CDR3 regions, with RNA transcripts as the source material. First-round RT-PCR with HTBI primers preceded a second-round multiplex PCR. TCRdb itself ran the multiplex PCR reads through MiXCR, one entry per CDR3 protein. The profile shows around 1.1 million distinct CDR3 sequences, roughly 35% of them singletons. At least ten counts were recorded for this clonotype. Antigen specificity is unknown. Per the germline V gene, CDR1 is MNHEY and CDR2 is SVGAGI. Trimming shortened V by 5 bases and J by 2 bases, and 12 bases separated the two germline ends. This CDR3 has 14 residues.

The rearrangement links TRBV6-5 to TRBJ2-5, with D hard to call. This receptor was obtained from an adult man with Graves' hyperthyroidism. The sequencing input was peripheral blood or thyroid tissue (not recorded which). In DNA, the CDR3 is TGTGCCAGCAGTGTTGACTTTACTCAAGAGACCCAGTACTTC. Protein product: CASSVDFTQETQYF.